This section outlines one T cell receptor beta chain sequence together with its context. The data were obtained in a study of CD8 T cells in Susac syndrome. The RNA, about 0.5 to 1 ug, was put through reverse transcription using random hexamers. TCR beta CDR3 was amplified by immunoSEQ covering 54 Vbeta and 13 Jbeta. TCRdb reanalysed the immunoSEQ multiplex PCR reads using MiXCR and keeps one entry per CDR3 protein. The table lists around 280,000 distinct CDR3 sequences, around 92% of them singletons. V gave up 3 bases and J gave up 0 bases, with 11 bases separating them. The CDR3 consists of 15 residues. Germline V lookup: CDR1 LGHNT, CDR2 FRNRAP.

The clonotype comes from a human donor with multiple sclerosis. The chain uses TRBV12-5 and TRBJ1-1; possibly TRBD1 for D (5 bases). Sequencing was done on a sample of CD4+ T cells from PBMCs. CDR3 sequence: CASGFQTAMNTEAFF. The CDR3 DNA follows: TGTGCTAGTGGTTTCCAGACAGCGATGAACACTGAAGCTTTCTTT.